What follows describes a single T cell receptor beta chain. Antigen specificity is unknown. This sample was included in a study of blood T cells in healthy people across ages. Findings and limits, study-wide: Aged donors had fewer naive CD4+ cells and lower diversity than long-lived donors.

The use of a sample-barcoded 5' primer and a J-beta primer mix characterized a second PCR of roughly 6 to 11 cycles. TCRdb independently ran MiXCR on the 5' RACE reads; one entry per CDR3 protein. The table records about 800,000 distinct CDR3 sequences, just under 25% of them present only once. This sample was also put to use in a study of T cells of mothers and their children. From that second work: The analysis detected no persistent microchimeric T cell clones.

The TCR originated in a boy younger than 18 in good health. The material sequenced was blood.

The CDR3 sequence is CSASLKTENTEAFF. In DNA form, the CDR3 reads TGCAGTGCTAGCCTAAAGACAGAGAACACTGAAGCTTTCTTT. The gene calls are TRBV20-1 and TRBJ1-1; a weak D match, TRBD1 (5 bases). Trimming stripped 3 bases from V and 1 base from J, with 12 bases between. From germline, CDR1 is DFQATT and CDR2 SNEGSKA (reference sequence). The CDR3 consists of 14 residues.